These 11 T cell receptor beta chains were sequenced from one sample in a study of CD8 T cells in ankylosing spondylitis (TCRdb year 2017). Receptor libraries were prepared by 5' RACE. The instrument given in TCRdb is Illumina HiSeq 2500. TCRdb trimmed the raw reads at Q25, called clones with MiXCR and kept productive beta chains. Identical CDR3 proteins give one entry, which carries the most common genes and DNA. The sample includes 300,000 to 350,000 distinct CDR3 sequences, with roughly 14% observed a single time. The ten largest clones add up to about 1% of the sample. Sequencing was done on a sample of blood, either unsorted or a sorted T cell fraction (not recorded which). Receptor source: a male donor with ankylosing spondylitis or in good health (not recorded which).

V usage is TRBV6-5 and J usage is TRBJ2-7; the D is unclear. V was trimmed by 4 bases and J by 2 bases, leaving 12 bases between them. The germline V gene has CDR1 MNHEY and CDR2 SVGAGI. The CDR3 is 14 residues long. The CDR3 DNA is TGTGCCAGCAGTTCGGACGAGCAACCCTACGAGCAGTACTTC. This translates into CASSSDEQPYEQYF.

This clonotype appeared a few times. The CDR3 sequence: CASSHGTGHSYEQYF. The CDR3 DNA follows: TGTGCCAGCAGCCACGGGACAGGACACTCCTACGAGCAGTACTTC. The chain joins TRBV6-1 to TRBJ2-7; 8 bases map to TRBD1. The length of the CDR3 is 15 residues. Trimming at V came to 6 bases and at J to 0 bases, leaving 7 bases not matched to a gene. Germline-derived CDR1 and CDR2 are MNHNS and SASEGT.

This clonotype has a handful of counts. The chain couples TRBV11-2 to TRBJ2-7, with D hard to call. This CDR3 is built from 13 residues. Germline values: CDR1 SGHAT, CDR2 FQNNGV. Trimming removed 3 bases from V and 7 bases from J, with 13 bases in between. This CDR3 reads CASSLVPMREQYF. In DNA form, the CDR3 reads TGTGCCAGCAGCTTGGTTCCCATGAGGGAGCAGTACTTC.

The rearrangement joins TRBV21-1 to TRBJ2-6; TRBD1, the table's D call, was not compared with the DNA. TRBV21-1 counts as a pseudogene. This CDR3 region has 19 residues. The CDR3 sequence is CASSKWNRGYCSGANVLTF. CDR3 DNA: TGTGCCAGCAGCAAATGGAACAGGGGGTACTGCTCTGGGGCCAACGTCCTGACTTTC.

The chain links TRBV20-1 to TRBJ2-2; D unresolved. Trimming took off 2 bases at V and 0 bases at J, with 7 bases between the two ends. Germline CDR1 and CDR2: DFQATT and SNEGSKA (reference sequence). The CDR3 has 14 residues. CDR3 sequence (DNA): TGCAGTGCTAGATCCACGGCGAACACCGGGGAGCTGTTTTTT. The encoded protein is CSARSTANTGELFF.

This clonotype was picked up many times. The V call is TRBV10-3, the J call TRBJ2-6; no definite D call. This CDR3 is built from 14 residues. Per germline, CDR1 ENHRY and CDR2 SYGVKD. V lost 7 bases and J 4 bases, leaving 11 bases between the germline ends. CDR3: CAITNSWGANVLTF. The CDR3, as DNA: TGTGCCATCACCAATTCGTGGGGGGCCAACGTCCTGACTTTC.

This clonotype occurred a few times. The chain couples TRBV3-1 to TRBJ2-1; D may correspond to TRBD1 or TRBD2 (6 bases each). Per germline, CDR1 LGHDT and CDR2 YNNKEL (reference sequence). The V end lost 4 bases, the J end lost 2 bases, and 15 bases lay between the germline ends. The CDR3 length is 16 residues. This CDR3 is CASSRGRRGAYNEQFF. Here the CDR3 DNA reads TGTGCCAGCAGCCGAGGTAGGAGGGGGGCCTACAATGAGCAGTTCTTC.

This chain uses TRBV5-1 with TRBJ1-4; D not resolved. Germline CDR1 is SGHRS and CDR2 is YFSETQ. Trimming pared 4 bases from V and 0 bases from J, leaving 7 bases between. The CDR3 is made up of 14 amino acids. This CDR3 reads CASSDSPTNEKLFF. CDR3 coding DNA: TGCGCCAGCAGCGATTCCCCAACTAATGAAAAACTGTTTTTT.

This clonotype was detected only a few times. The V gene is TRBV15, the J gene TRBJ2-1; 10 bases match TRBD2. The CDR3 is made up of 16 amino acids. Unmatched junction bases numbered 7, after V lost 5 bases and J lost 3 bases. Germline values: CDR1 LNHNV, CDR2 YYDKDF (reference sequence). CDR3 protein: CATSGELAGLYNEQFF. CDR3 sequence (DNA): TGTGCCACCAGCGGGGAACTAGCGGGGCTCTACAATGAGCAGTTCTTC.

This clonotype was found a few times. The chain combines TRBV5-1 with TRBJ2-3; TRBD2 matches at 7 bases. CDR1 is SGHRS and CDR2 is YFSETQ in the germline V gene. The CDR3 runs to 16 residues. Losses at the gene ends were 7 bases for V and 0 bases for J; bases not matched to a gene: 11. CDR3 in amino acids: CASLSGGGPSTDTQYF. The CDR3 coding sequence is TGCGCCAGCCTCTCGGGAGGAGGCCCTAGCACAGATACGCAGTATTTT. The full variable domain, in which reference TRBV5-1 and TRBJ2-3 provide the parts outside the CDR3, is KAGVTQTPRYLIKTRGQQVTLSCSPISGHRSVSWYQQTPGQGLQFLFEYFSETQRNKGNFPGRFSGRQFSNSRSEMNVSTLELGDSALYLCASLSGGGPSTDTQYFGPGTRLTVL.

The V call is TRBV7-2, the J call TRBJ2-7; tentative D call: TRBD2 (6 bases). Germline values: CDR1 SGHTA, CDR2 FQGNSA. CDR3 length: 14 amino acids. Trimming removed 5 bases at V and 7 bases at J, with 18 bases between. CDR3 region: CASSLGLRGEEQYF. CDR3 in DNA: TGTGCCAGCAGCCTGGGACTCCGTGGCGAAGAGCAGTACTTC.